This T cell receptor beta chain was obtained from a study of cytomegalovirus exposure and HLA in healthy donors. Trimming took 5 bases from V and 0 from J, leaving 7 bases between them. Germline CDR1 is SGHVS and CDR2 is FNYEAQ. The CDR3 is 13 amino acids. 60 Vbeta and 13 Jbeta primers were used in PCR. Clones were sequenced by immunoSEQ multiplex PCR, and TCRdb holds only the in-frame ones, with some missing. Counted here are some 63,000 clones, roughly 84% occurring once; the ten biggest clones make up about 1.6%. The sequencing sample was made of PBMCs. The sequence was obtained from a human donor in good health. The chain links TRBV7-6 to TRBJ1-1, with D possibly matching TRBD1 (5 bases). CDR3 sequence: CASSGRVNTEAFF. The CDR3 DNA follows: TGTGCCAGCAGCGGCAGGGTGAACACTGAAGCTTTCTTT.